This T cell receptor beta chain appears in the sequencing data of a study of shared clonotypes between healthy human individuals (dated by TCRdb to about 2020). For context, the study as a whole: The cohort comprised a couple of women and three men aged 18 to 49 years. For each donor, three plates each were used for CD4 naive and CD4 memory, two plates were used for CD8 naive, and one plate was used for CD8 memory. Blood TCR repertoires of five healthy adults were deeply sequenced to estimate repertoire size and the extent of clonotype sharing between individuals. Different laboratories and diverse techniques were used to prepare libraries and sequence TCR repertoires, to increase sequencing depth and limit assay-specific biases. Per donor, leukapheresis produced somewhere between about 0.9 and 9.5 billion PBMCs.

Healthy HIV-negative adults with no recently reported acute infections or vaccinations were included as donors. Every donor was a Caucasian adult living in Nashville, Tennessee, USA. Magnetic negative selection was used to enrich CD4+ T cells, after which naive cells were positively selected on CD45RA and the negative fraction became the memory subset. Blood was collected by leukapheresis, and PBMCs were isolated by Ficoll-Histopaque density gradient centrifugation and then cryopreserved in liquid nitrogen vapor phase. Analytical flow cytometry was used to check the purity and quantity of every magnetically sorted T cell population. Genomic DNA was isolated from every sorted fraction and measured by UV absorbance on a Nanodrop 2000c. About this clone itself: Its cognate antigen has yet to be identified. Per-base quality was not reported, and no clone a single base away is much larger than it.

Using the deep immunoSEQ assay, TCR CDR3 regions were amplified from genomic DNA by multiplex PCR. Genomic DNA extracted from each cell subset was distributed evenly over all wells of several immunoSEQ 96-well plates, and each plate served as one replicate. Each replicate PCR for sorted subsets received about 200 ng genomic DNA, equal to about 30,000 T cell genomes. Purified libraries were measured with a Qubit 3.0 fluorometer, size-checked on a Bioanalyzer 2100, and measured again with the KAPA Library Quantification kit. Every immunoSEQ 96-well plate was sequenced on a dedicated single-read 150-cycle Illumina NextSeq 550 flow cell. As for the authors' bioinformatics: The immunoSEQ output contained only junctional sequences without quality scores, so filtering could not match that applied to full-length reads. Sequences were annotated with PyIR, a Python wrapper for IgBLAST v1.9, using IMGT germline references to assign V/J genes and CDR3. Any read was removed if the V/J assignment was weak (E-value above 1e-6), the CDR3 was missing, or the read contained stop codons, out-of-frame junctions, or ambiguous translated residues. V3J clonotypes were defined by identical inferred V gene, J gene, and CDR3 amino acid sequence. To compute the percentage overlap between repertoires, the number of shared unique clonotypes was divided by the size of the smaller repertoire. Richness of each repertoire was evaluated using RTK rarefaction, the Chao1 estimator, and Recon v2.1 estimates of unobserved clonotypes. OLGA was used to compute generation probabilities for all TCRbeta clonotypes that the gDNA method yielded from a handful of donors. TCRdb provides this immuneACCESS table in a form limited to in-frame rearrangements. Some clones are lacking; in checked studies, under half of them reflect an unresolved V gene, and why the rest are absent is not known. V and J calls and clone size come straight from that table; D and trimming were deduced from the DNA. This sample lists 2 million to 2.5 million clones; roughly 94% were detected once. The ten biggest clones cover 0.13% of the sample.

From the cysteine through the phenylalanine, the CDR3 covers 15 amino acids. Only the CDR3 DNA is retained, 45 bases long and in frame from the first base. According to the germline V gene (reference sequence), CDR1 reads SGHNT and CDR2 reads YYREEE. The germline ends are 18 bases apart after V is trimmed by 4 bases and J by 7 bases. Here is what the overall study found, with its caveats: Rarefaction of sorted-subset datasets indicated incomplete sequencing despite the large sequencing depth. Sampling was restricted to blood, and TCR repertoires in tissues likely differ from the TCR repertoires found in blood. The genetic and exposure-history diversity represented was limited by the small number of donors. Clonotypes shared by all four sorted-subset donors showed higher generation probabilities than non-shared clonotypes. About 5% of naive CD4, around 3.5% of naive CD8, approximately 2% of memory CD4, and 0.4% of memory CD8 clonotypes were shared across several donors. Pairwise subsampling indicated that sequencing depth was expected to affect the degree of clonotype sharing among donors. Estimated clonotype richness was generally larger for naive than for memory subsets.

This clonotype was obtained from a man aged 18 to 35 in good health. The chain was built from TRBV5-4 and TRBJ2-1; the D gene is tentatively TRBD1 or TRBD2, each matching 5 bases. The sequenced sample was naive CD4+ T cells sorted from blood. What the cell subset or site label conveys for this sample: CD45RA+ positively selected. CDR3 region: CASSTPGTNWNEQFF. DNA sequence: TGTGCCAGCAGCACCCCCGGGACGAATTGGAATGAGCAGTTCTTC.